This T cell receptor beta chain was recovered during a study of cytomegalovirus exposure and HLA in healthy donors. From germline, CDR1 is WNHNN and CDR2 SYGVQD (reference sequence). The CDR3 is 16 amino acids. While the first cohort had about 610 subjects, the donors belonged to the separate validation cohort of over a hundred subjects. Method: immunoSEQ multiplex PCR; TCRdb's copy keeps in-frame clones and lacks some. The profile shows some 150,000 clones, 85% to 90% of them singletons. Details on this clone: Relative to the germline gene, one junction end is altered; a read error may explain this.

Input material: PBMCs. This TCR was recovered from a woman under 40 in good health and CMV-seronegative. The chain is built from TRBV10-1 and TRBJ1-6, with D perhaps matching TRBD1 (5 bases). The CDR3 sequence: CASSGLTPGLTYIAPF. The CDR3 nucleotides are TGCGCCAGCAGTGGATTAACTCCGGGACTTACCTATATTGCCCCCTTT.